This is a list of T cell receptor beta chains from one sample in a study of Ad26.COV2.S vaccination and SARS-CoV-2 variants. TCRdb's copy holds only in-frame clones and misses some; the assay was immunoSEQ multiplex PCR. The table shows fewer than 400,000 clones, with around four fifths occurring only once. Sequences were derived from peripheral blood, sampled in a trial of Ad26.COV2.S vaccine versus placebo. The receptors shown here come from a person between 18 and 65 years old who received the Ad26.COV2.S COVID-19 vaccine or a placebo. CDR3s include the opening cysteine and the closing phenylalanine or tryptophan. D genes are given only for firm matches. Only some rows state a clone size, as once, few, many or a class for expanded clones.

v_call	clone_size	j_call	d_call	cdr3_nt	cdr3_aa
TRBV10-2	once	TRBJ2-5	NA	TGCGCCAGCAGTGAGCCAATAATATCCGGGACTCGAACGACCCAGTACTTC	CASSEPIISGTRTTQYF
TRBV27	NA	TRBJ1-6	TRBD1	TGTGCCAGCACCATTGGGACAGGCAATAATTCACCCCTCCACTTT	CASTIGTGNNSPLHF
TRBV5-4	NA	TRBJ2-5	TRBD2	TGTGCCAGCAGCTTGGGTGCCAGACTAGCGGATAAAGAGACCCAGTACTTC	CASSLGARLADKETQYF
TRBV13	NA	TRBJ2-7	NA	TGTGCCAGCAGCCCCGCCACCGCCGGAGACGAGCAGTACTTC	CASSPATAGDEQYF
TRBV5-4	NA	TRBJ1-1	NA	TGTGCCAGCAGCTTGGGGAACATACCGGGGACAGAAGCTTTCTTT	CASSLGNIPGTEAFF
TRBV6-5	NA	TRBJ1-3	NA	TGTGCCAGCAGTTATTCAGGGAGCTCTGGAAACACCATATATTTT	CASSYSGSSGNTIYF
TRBV28	few	TRBJ1-4	TRBD1	TGTGCCAGCAATCTAAGACAGGGGGATGAAAAACTGTTTTTT	CASNLRQGDEKLFF
TRBV27	NA	TRBJ1-1	NA	TGTGCCAGCAGTTTATGGGAGGGCGGGACTGAAGCTTTCTTT	CASSLWEGGTEAFF
TRBV5-1	NA	TRBJ2-7	NA	TGCGCCAGCAGCTTGGGACCTTTTCAGTACTTC	CASSLGPFQYF
TRBV28	NA	TRBJ1-1	NA	TGTGCCAGCACGACAGGCCTAGCTGTCTGGTTGAACACTGAAGCTTTCTTT	CASTTGLAVWLNTEAFF
TRBV5-1	NA	TRBJ2-5	NA	TGCGCCAGCAAGTCGACGGGGGTAAACCAAGAGACCCAGTACTTC	CASKSTGVNQETQYF
TRBV9	NA	TRBJ1-3	NA	TGTGCCAGCAGCGGCCCAGGAGATACCCTTGGAAACACCATATATTTT	CASSGPGDTLGNTIYF
TRBV2	NA	TRBJ2-7	NA	TGTGCCAGCAGTGTGGGGAACTACGAGCAGTACTTC	CASSVGNYEQYF
TRBV6-5	NA	TRBJ2-5	NA	TGTGCCAGCAGTTACAGGGTTCAAGAGACCCAGTACTTC	CASSYRVQETQYF
TRBV5-5	NA	TRBJ2-6	NA	TGTGCCAGCAGCTTTAACGTGGGAAGCCCGATGTCTGGGGCCAACGTCCTGACTTTC	CASSFNVGSPMSGANVLTF
TRBV2	NA	TRBJ2-1	TRBD2	TGTGCCAGCAGTGAATTTGGGACTAGCGGGGTTCTAGAGGCTAATGAGCAGTTCTTC	CASSEFGTSGVLEANEQFF
TRBV24-1	few	TRBJ1-5	TRBD1	TGTGCCACCAGTGATTCCCGACAGGGAAGTCAGCCCCAGCATTTT	CATSDSRQGSQPQHF
TRBV28	NA	TRBJ2-4	TRBD1	TGTGCCACCTACACAGGGGTGGTCAAAAACATTCAGTACTTC	CATYTGVVKNIQYF
TRBV19	NA	TRBJ2-7	TRBD1	TGTGCCAGTAGTCCACAGGGGGCGCGTTACGAGCAGTACTTC	CASSPQGARYEQYF
TRBV6-1	NA	TRBJ2-7	NA	TGTGCCAGCAGTTCGGACGGCCTATACGAGCAGTACTTC	CASSSDGLYEQYF
TRBV5-8	NA	TRBJ2-1	TRBD1	TGTGCCAGCAGCTGGACACAGGGGTCGGCCTACAATGAGCAGTTCTTC	CASSWTQGSAYNEQFF
TRBV28	NA	TRBJ1-2	TRBD1	TGTGCCAGCAGTTCAGGACAGGGAACGAGAGGCTACACCTTC	CASSSGQGTRGYTF
TRBV7-8	once	TRBJ1-4	NA	TGTGCCAGCAGCCAATGGACCCTCAGCAGGACGTCAACTAATGAAAAACTGTTTTTT	CASSQWTLSRTSTNEKLFF
TRBV5-6	NA	TRBJ2-5	NA	TGTGCCAGCAGCTTGGCTCGCTATACCCAAGAGACCCAGTACTTC	CASSLARYTQETQYF
TRBV5-1	NA	TRBJ1-2	NA	TGCGCCAGCAGCTTGGCTGGGGCGGATGGCTACACCTTC	CASSLAGADGYTF
TRBV2	NA	TRBJ2-7	NA	TGTGCCAGCAGTGACTCCCGGGGCGTCCCCGAGCAGTACTTC	CASSDSRGVPEQYF
TRBV29-1	once	TRBJ1-6	NA	TGCAGCGTCCAAGAAGGACCGAATTCACCCCTCCACTTT	CSVQEGPNSPLHF
TRBV24-1	NA	TRBJ2-3	NA	TGTGCCACCAGTGGGGTGGAGGATACGCAGTATTTT	CATSGVEDTQYF
TRBV7-9	NA	TRBJ2-7	TRBD1	TGTGCCAGCGGCCCGGGGACAGACGTCTACGAGCAGTACTTC	CASGPGTDVYEQYF
TRBV28	NA	TRBJ1-4	NA	TGTGCCAGCAGTTTAGGGCAGATTAATGAAAAACTGTTTTTT	CASSLGQINEKLFF
TRBV5-5	once	TRBJ2-7	TRBD1	TGTGCCAGCAGCTGGCAGGGGGCAAGGTACGAGCAGTACTTC	CASSWQGARYEQYF
TRBV5-1	NA	TRBJ2-7	TRBD1	TGCGCCAGCAGCCAAACCGACAGGGCTCCTCGGTACTACGAGCAGTACTTC	CASSQTDRAPRYYEQYF
TRBV6-5	NA	TRBJ1-1	NA	TGTGCCAGCAGTTACAAACAGAACACTGAAGCTTTCTTT	CASSYKQNTEAFF
TRBV10-3	NA	TRBJ2-1	TRBD2	TGTGCCACCCAACGGACTAGCGGGGAGGATGAGCAGTTCTTC	CATQRTSGEDEQFF
TRBV5-4	NA	TRBJ1-2	TRBD1	TGTGCCAGCAGCCTCCGGGACAGGGATTATGGCTACACCTTC	CASSLRDRDYGYTF
TRBV19	NA	TRBJ1-5	NA	TGTGCCAGTAGTGGGCAGTATAGCAATCAGCCCCAGCATTTT	CASSGQYSNQPQHF
TRBV5-1	few	TRBJ2-7	TRBD2	TGCGCCAGCAGCTCTCCTGGCGGGGGAGCCTACGAGCAGTACTTC	CASSSPGGGAYEQYF
TRBV5-1	NA	TRBJ2-3	TRBD2	TGCGCCAGCAGCGTACTAGCGGGTGGCACAGATACGCAGTATTTT	CASSVLAGGTDTQYF
TRBV5-5	NA	TRBJ2-2	TRBD1	TGTGCCAGCAGCTTTACTTTACGACAGGGTTCGTTCTCGGCCGGGGAGCTGTTTTTT	CASSFTLRQGSFSAGELFF
TRBV5-1	NA	TRBJ2-3	TRBD1	TGCGCCAGCAGCTCCGGAAGTGGACAGGCTACAGATACGCAGTATTTT	CASSSGSGQATDTQYF